Listed below are T cell receptor beta chains from one sample, sequenced in a study of blood T cells in healthy people across ages. In TCRdb, the 5' RACE reads were re-called with MiXCR into one record per CDR3 protein. The sample includes 600,000 to 1,000,000 distinct CDR3 sequences, 58% of them seen just once. The sequenced material came from blood. The source is a man aged 25 to 40 in good health. Both conserved end residues are part of each CDR3. A D gene is named only where the DNA matches it firmly. The size entry is marked missing in some rows and otherwise reads once, few, many or a size class.

>NA|TRBJ1-2|TRBV5-1|NA
TGCGCCAGCAGCTTAAGCGCCGGGACCTTTTATGGCTACACCTTC
CASSLSAGTFYGYTF
>NA|TRBJ2-7|TRBV5-1|TRBD1
TGCGCCAGCAGCCGGGACAGGGCCATCCGAGAGGCCCAGTACTTC
CASSRDRAIREAQYF
>NA|TRBJ1-1|TRBV27|NA
TGTGCCAGCAGCACAGGGTGGGGGACTGAAGCTTTCTTT
CASSTGWGTEAFF
>once|TRBJ2-7|TRBV5-1|TRBD2
TGCGCCAGCAGCGTGGGGGGGTACTACGAGCAGTACTTC
CASSVGGYYEQYF
>NA|TRBJ2-1|TRBV7-3|NA
TGTGCCAGCAGCCCACGGACAGGGTGGGAGGGCAATGAGCAGTTCTTC
CASSPRTGWEGNEQFF
>NA|TRBJ1-2|TRBV25-1|NA
TGTGCCAGCAGTACGGAGGGGCGTTCCTATGGCTACACCTTC
CASSTEGRSYGYTF
>NA|TRBJ1-1|TRBV6-6|NA
TGTGCCAGCAAGTATCTCCAGGGAGACACTGAAGCTTTCTTT
CASKYLQGDTEAFF
>NA|TRBJ2-3|TRBV5-1|NA
TGCGCCAGCAGCTTGGCCTCCAGGGCGGATACGCGGTATTTT
CASSLASRADTRYF
>NA|TRBJ1-2|TRBV13|NA
TGTGCCAGCAGCTTACGCAGGCCCAACTTCTCTGGCTACACCTTC
CASSLRRPNFSGYTF
>NA|TRBJ2-1|TRBV2|NA
TGTGCCAGCAGTGAGGGCTGGGCGGACAATGAGCAGTTCTTC
CASSEGWADNEQFF
>few|TRBJ2-7|TRBV3-1|TRBD2
TGTGCCAGCAGCCAAGAAGTAGCGGGGGAAGCCTCCTACGAGCAGTACTTC
CASSQEVAGEASYEQYF
>NA|TRBJ2-7|TRBV5-1|TRBD2
TGCGCCAGCAGCTCCCGGGACTATACCTACGAGCAGTACTTC
CASSSRDYTYEQYF
>few|TRBJ2-1|TRBV20-1|NA
TGCAGTGCTAATGGGGGGTGGAATGAGCAGTTCTTC
CSANGGWNEQFF
>NA|TRBJ2-3|TRBV5-1|NA
TGCGCCAGCCTAAACACGGATACGCAGTATTTT
CASLNTDTQYF
>NA|TRBJ2-1|TRBV5-5|TRBD2
TGTGCCAGCAGCAAACCGGGACTAGCGGGAGGGCATAGAAACAATGAGCAGTTCTTC
CASSKPGLAGGHRNNEQFF
>few|TRBJ2-7|TRBV20-1|NA
TGCAGTGCTAGAGATCGTGCAGTCTACGAGCAGTACTTC
CSARDRAVYEQYF
>NA|TRBJ2-7|TRBV3-1|NA
TGCGCCAGCAGCGACCGCGGGGCGCGCGACGAGCAGTACTTC
CASSDRGARDEQYF
>NA|TRBJ2-1|TRBV14|TRBD2
TGTGCCAGCAATCACATAGCGGGGGGAGACTACAATGAGCAGTTCTTC
CASNHIAGGDYNEQFF
>NA|TRBJ1-1|TRBV28|NA
TGTGCCAGCAGTGATACCCGAAGTTCGATGGCTTTCTTT
CASSDTRSSMAFF
>NA|TRBJ2-3|TRBV5-6|NA
TGTGCCAGCAGCGGAACTCTAGGGGCAGATACGCAGTATTTT
CASSGTLGADTQYF
>NA|TRBJ2-2|TRBV7-2|TRBD2
TGTGCCAGCAGCTTAGTTTCGGGAGCGGGGGTCGGGGAGCTGTTTTTT
CASSLVSGAGVGELFF
>NA|TRBJ1-5|TRBV9|TRBD1
TGTGCCAGCAGCGCCGGACAGGGGGCGAGTGGCAATCAGCCCCAGCATTTT
CASSAGQGASGNQPQHF
>few|TRBJ2-3|TRBV12-3/TRBV12-4|NA
TGTGCCAGCAGTAGCGAGGGAGCGGATACGCAGTATTTT
CASSSEGADTQYF
>NA|TRBJ1-2|TRBV5-6|NA
TGTGCCAGCAGCCGAGGGTGGCAGGGTTACAGCTACACCTTC
CASSRGWQGYSYTF
>NA|TRBJ1-4|TRBV29-1|NA
TGCAGCGCCAGCCGGGACGGTAATAATGAAAAACTGTTTTTT
CSASRDGNNEKLFF
>NA|TRBJ2-1|TRBV7-2|NA
TGTGCCAGCAGCGCTAAATCTAGCAGGCTCTCCTACAATGAGCAGTTCTTC
CASSAKSSRLSYNEQFF
>few|TRBJ2-4|TRBV12-3/TRBV12-4|NA
TGTGCCAGCAGTTTCAATCAGGGAGACATTCAGTACTTC
CASSFNQGDIQYF
>NA|TRBJ1-1|TRBV20-1|TRBD1
TGCAGTGCTCAGGGACAGGAGGTCACTGAAGCTTTCTTT
CSAQGQEVTEAFF
>few|TRBJ2-5|TRBV29-1|TRBD2
TGCAGCGTTCAGGCGGGGGTGGAGACCCAGTACTTC
CSVQAGVETQYF
>once|TRBJ1-5|TRBV20-1|NA
TGCAGTGCTAGAAATCCGGGGAAGCCCCAGCATTTT
CSARNPGKPQHF
>few|TRBJ2-3|TRBV29-1|NA
TGCAGCGTTGTTGAGACAGGCACAGATACGCAGTATTTT
CSVVETGTDTQYF
>few|TRBJ2-1|TRBV13|TRBD2
TGTGCCAGTAAGCTCACTAGCGGGAGTTTCGATGAGCAGTTCTTC
CASKLTSGSFDEQFF
>NA|TRBJ2-5|TRBV12-3/TRBV12-4|TRBD2
TGTGCCAGCAGTCCGGGACTAGCGGGAGGGGGTCGAGAGACCCAGTACTTC
CASSPGLAGGGRETQYF
>NA|TRBJ2-5|TRBV11-2|NA
TGTGCCAGCAGCTTGTCACTAGGGGGATTGGCTGAGCAGTACTTC
CASSLSLGGLAEQYF
>NA|TRBJ1-5|TRBV19|NA
TGTGCCAGTAGTATAGATCTCAGACAGCCCCAGCATTTT
CASSIDLRQPQHF
>NA|TRBJ1-5|TRBV6-1|NA
TGTGCCAGCAGGAGACAGGTACATAGCAATCAGCCCCAGCATTTT
CASRRQVHSNQPQHF
>NA|TRBJ1-1|TRBV20-1|NA
TGCAGTGCTCGACCGAACACTGAAGCTTTCTTT
CSARPNTEAFF
>few|TRBJ2-7|TRBV6-6|NA
TGTGCCAGCAGTTATCTGCGGGGGCCCCCCTACGAGCAGTACTTC
CASSYLRGPPYEQYF
>NA|TRBJ1-2|TRBV7-9|TRBD1
TGTGCCAGCTTTTTGGGGACAGGGGACGGCTACACCTTC
CASFLGTGDGYTF
>NA|TRBJ2-1|TRBV29-1|TRBD2
TGCAGCGTTGAAGATGCGACTAGCGGGGGGTTTGAGCAGTTCTTC
CSVEDATSGGFEQFF
>NA|TRBJ2-7|TRBV20-1|NA
TGCAGTGCTAGATCCCCGACAGGTATCTACGAGCAGTACTTC
CSARSPTGIYEQYF
>NA|TRBJ2-5|TRBV6-2/TRBV6-3|TRBD1
TGTGCCAGCAGCCGACTCGCACAGGGGAAAGGGACCCAGTACTTC
CASSRLAQGKGTQYF
>NA|TRBJ2-6|TRBV14|NA
TGTGCCACCGGGAGCCGCAGAGGAAAGGGGGGGGCCAACGTCCTGACTTTC
CATGSRRGKGGANVLTF
>once|TRBJ2-1|TRBV12-3/TRBV12-4|NA
TGTGCCACCAAACCAGGAACGGTTGAGCAGTTCTTC
CATKPGTVEQFF
>NA|TRBJ2-4|TRBV18|NA
TGTGCCAGCTCACCATATCAGGACGGAGCAACCGGCATTCAGTACTTC
CASSPYQDGATGIQYF
>few|TRBJ2-5|TRBV7-8|TRBD2
TGTGCCAGCAGCTTAAGACTAGCGGGTATTGTCGAGACCCAGTACTTC
CASSLRLAGIVETQYF
>NA|TRBJ2-7|TRBV27|TRBD1
TGTGCCAGCAGTTTCAGGGGGCAAAGCTTGGAGCAGTACTTC
CASSFRGQSLEQYF
>NA|TRBJ1-6|TRBV5-5|TRBD1
TGTGCCAGCAGCCTCAGATCCCGGGACAGTAATAATTCACCCCTCCACTTT
CASSLRSRDSNNSPLHF
>few|TRBJ2-7|TRBV19|TRBD1
TGTGCCAGTAGTCCGGGGACAGGGGGCATCTACGAGCAGTACTTC
CASSPGTGGIYEQYF
>NA|TRBJ1-2|TRBV12-3/TRBV12-4|NA
TGTGCCAGCAGCGTGAGGGCCGGGGGCTACACCTTC
CASSVRAGGYTF
>NA|TRBJ2-7|TRBV6-2/TRBV6-3|NA
TGTGCCAGCAGTTTGGTCAGTACCTACAAGCAGTACTTC
CASSLVSTYKQYF
>few|TRBJ1-2|TRBV4-3|NA
TGCGCCAGCAGCCTGTACTTAGGAGGGAACTATGGCTACACCTTC
CASSLYLGGNYGYTF
>NA|TRBJ1-1|TRBV29-1|NA
TGCAGCGTTGCAGGGGCCACTATGAACACTGAAGCTTTCTTT
CSVAGATMNTEAFF
>NA|TRBJ2-5|TRBV5-6|NA
TGTGCCAGCAGCCCCGGGACATCCTTCGTGGGAGAGACCCAGTACTTC
CASSPGTSFVGETQYF
>few|TRBJ1-1|TRBV18|NA
TGTGCCAGCTCACCGGCAGGGATGAACACTGAAGCTTTCTTT
CASSPAGMNTEAFF
>NA|TRBJ1-5|TRBV29-1|NA
TGCAGCGTTGGGGATCGGTTCGGCAATCAGCCCCAGCATTTT
CSVGDRFGNQPQHF
>many|TRBJ2-3|TRBV27|NA
TGTGCCAGCGGATACATCACAGATACGCAGTATTTT
CASGYITDTQYF
>few|TRBJ2-1|TRBV20-1|NA
TGCAGTGCACGACCCCTTCCCTACAATGAGCAGTTCTTC
CSARPLPYNEQFF
>NA|TRBJ2-7|TRBV20-1|TRBD2
TGCAGTGCTCATGGACGAGCGGGAAACTACGAGCAGTACTTC
CSAHGRAGNYEQYF
>NA|TRBJ2-3|TRBV9|NA
TGTGCCAGCAGCGACGCAGGTTCAGATACGCAGTATTTT
CASSDAGSDTQYF